These T cell receptor beta chains were read from a single sample in a study of blood T cell repertoires in COVID-19. Data came from immunoSEQ multiplex PCR; TCRdb stores just in-frame clones and leaves some out. The profile shows 250,000 to 350,000 clones, over 75% of them singletons. Sequencing was carried out using peripheral blood. These receptors were taken from a woman aged 60 to 75 with acute or convalescent COVID-19. Each CDR3 is given with its conserved first and last residue. D genes are given only for firm matches. For some rows the clone size is stated as once, few or many, or as a class when expanded; others skip it.

abundance	v_gene	j_gene	d_gene	CDR3nt	CDR3aa
-	TRBV6-2/TRBV6-3	TRBJ1-5	-	TGTGCCAGCAGTTACTTCAGGGGCGGCAATCAGCCCCAGCATTTT	CASSYFRGGNQPQHF
-	TRBV4-3	TRBJ1-5	-	TGCGCCAGCAGCCAAGACGAGAATCAGCCCCAGCATTTT	CASSQDENQPQHF
-	TRBV29-1	TRBJ2-2	-	TGCAGCGTTGAGGGGGGGCGCGGCACCGGGGAGCTGTTTTTT	CSVEGGRGTGELFF
-	TRBV6-5	TRBJ1-2	-	TGTGCCAGCAGACGAGACAGCTATGGCTACACCTTC	CASRRDSYGYTF
-	TRBV5-1	TRBJ1-4	-	TGCGCCAGCAGCCCCGGGGGACGGAGAGATGAAAAACTGTTTTTT	CASSPGGRRDEKLFF
-	TRBV6-6	TRBJ1-2	-	TGTGCCAGCAGTCCAGGGGTTAGAGGCTACACCTTC	CASSPGVRGYTF
-	TRBV19	TRBJ1-2	TRBD1	TGTGCCAGTAGTATCGGCACAGGGGCGAAGGGCTACACCTTC	CASSIGTGAKGYTF
-	TRBV12-3/TRBV12-4	TRBJ1-1	-	TGTGCCAGCAGTTTATCAGGGCCCTCTGAAGCTTTCTTT	CASSLSGPSEAFF
-	TRBV4-3	TRBJ1-2	-	TGCGCCAGCAGCCAAGATCAGGGCGGCTATGGCTACACCTTC	CASSQDQGGYGYTF
-	TRBV4-2	TRBJ2-3	-	TGTGCCAGCAGCCAAGATAGGTCAGCGGTCCCGCAGTATTTT	CASSQDRSAVPQYF
few	TRBV19	TRBJ1-2	-	TGTGCCAGTAGTATACAGGACTGGAATGGCTACACCTTC	CASSIQDWNGYTF
-	TRBV11-3	TRBJ1-3	TRBD1	TGTGCCAGCAGCTCGACAGGGGCCCCTGGAAACACCATATATTTT	CASSSTGAPGNTIYF
few	TRBV7-9	TRBJ2-5	-	TGTGCCAGCAGCTCCCCAGGGGCTGAGGAGACCCAGTACTTC	CASSSPGAEETQYF
-	TRBV5-5	TRBJ2-1	-	TGTGCCAGCAGGTTGAAGGGGTCTAATGAGCAGTTCTTC	CASRLKGSNEQFF
-	TRBV24-1	TRBJ2-5	TRBD2	TGTGCCACCAGTGACACAACGGGGGGAAGAGAGACCCAGTACTTC	CATSDTTGGRETQYF
-	TRBV28	TRBJ2-7	-	TGTGCCAGCACCACCTCCGGGGGAGCCTACGAGCAGTACTTC	CASTTSGGAYEQYF
-	TRBV28	TRBJ1-1	TRBD1	TGTGCCAGCAGCCAACGGACAGGAGAGAACACTGAAGCTTTCTTT	CASSQRTGENTEAFF
-	TRBV28	TRBJ1-1	-	TGTGCCAGCACCCCTTCGGGGACACACACTGAAGCTTTCTTT	CASTPSGTHTEAFF
-	TRBV19	TRBJ2-2	TRBD2	TGTGCCAGTAGCCGGATTGGAGCGGGAGTCACGACCGGGGAGCTGTTTTTT	CASSRIGAGVTTGELFF
many	TRBV28	TRBJ1-2	TRBD1	TGTGCCAGCAGTCCAGGGACAGGGAAGAATGGCTACACCTTC	CASSPGTGKNGYTF
-	TRBV10-3	TRBJ1-1	-	TGTGCCATCAGCCTCGGAGGAAACACTGAAGCTTTCTTT	CAISLGGNTEAFF
-	TRBV7-7	TRBJ2-1	TRBD2	TGTGCCAGCAGCCGGCTAGCGGGGGACTCCTACAATGAGCAGTTCTTC	CASSRLAGDSYNEQFF
once	TRBV19	TRBJ2-1	TRBD1	TGTGCCAGTAGTATTTGGAGGACAGGGTTGGCCTCCTACAATGAGCAGTTCTTC	CASSIWRTGLASYNEQFF
-	TRBV7-2	TRBJ1-2	TRBD1	TGTGCCAGCAGCTTTTTGGGACAGGGAGCCTATGGCTACACCTTC	CASSFLGQGAYGYTF
-	TRBV9	TRBJ2-2	TRBD1	TGTGCCAGCCGCCCCACAGGACAGGGGTCAGACACCGGGGAGCTGTTTTTT	CASRPTGQGSDTGELFF
-	TRBV9	TRBJ1-4	TRBD1	TGTGCCAGTTCTCGAGGGGGCGATGAAAAACTGTTTTTT	CASSRGGDEKLFF
-	TRBV7-3	TRBJ2-2	TRBD1	TGTGCCAGCAGCTTAAATGTTGGGACAGGGGACACCGGGGAGCTGTTTTTT	CASSLNVGTGDTGELFF
-	TRBV5-1	TRBJ1-4	TRBD1	TGCGCCAGCAGCCTAGACAGGGGCGTTGCTAATGAAAAACTGTTTTTT	CASSLDRGVANEKLFF
-	TRBV6-5	TRBJ2-5	-	TGTGCCAGCAGTCAACAGGGAACCAAGGAGACCCAGTACTTC	CASSQQGTKETQYF
-	TRBV2	TRBJ1-1	TRBD1	TGTGCCAGCATGGGACAGCCGAACACTGAAGCTTTCTTT	CASMGQPNTEAFF
-	TRBV20-1	TRBJ2-3	TRBD2	TGCAGTGCTAGTAAGCCTAGCGGGAGTTCAGATACGCAGTATTTT	CSASKPSGSSDTQYF
-	TRBV7-9	TRBJ2-7	TRBD2	TGTGCCAGCAGCTTTTGGGGGGGAGGTAGGGTCTACGAGCAGTACTTC	CASSFWGGGRVYEQYF
-	TRBV24-1	TRBJ1-1	TRBD1	TGTGCCACCAGGCAGACAGGGGAAAACACTGAAGCTTTCTTT	CATRQTGENTEAFF
-	TRBV4-2	TRBJ1-2	-	TGTGCCAGCAGCCAAGGGACAGAGTATGGCTACACCTTC	CASSQGTEYGYTF
-	TRBV4-3	TRBJ2-7	-	TGCGCCAGCAGCCAAGATCTCCTGGCAGAATACTCCTACGAGCAGTACTTC	CASSQDLLAEYSYEQYF
-	TRBV2	TRBJ2-7	-	TGTGCCAGCAGTCAACAGGTTCCCGAGCAGTACTTC	CASSQQVPEQYF
once	TRBV11-2	TRBJ2-7	TRBD1	TGTGCCAGCAGCTTAGGACAGGGGAAGCACGAGCAGTACTTC	CASSLGQGKHEQYF
-	TRBV28	TRBJ2-5	-	TGTGCCAGCAGTTCGGGACTCTTCCAAGAGACCCAGTACTTC	CASSSGLFQETQYF
once	TRBV7-6	TRBJ2-7	TRBD2	TGTGCCAGCAGCCCCGGGACTAGCGGGGAACCGCCCTACGAGCAGTACTTC	CASSPGTSGEPPYEQYF
-	TRBV7-2	TRBJ1-5	-	TGTGCCAGCAGCTTACTGTACTTCAGCAATCAGCCCCAGCATTTT	CASSLLYFSNQPQHF
-	TRBV13	TRBJ1-2	-	TGTGCCAGCAGCTCCCGACATGACAGGTCGGGCTACACCTTC	CASSSRHDRSGYTF
-	TRBV5-6	TRBJ2-7	TRBD2	TGTGCCAGCAGCTCCCCACTAGCGGGGGGAATCTACGAGCAGTACTTC	CASSSPLAGGIYEQYF
-	TRBV2	TRBJ2-2	-	TGTGCCAGCGGCACCGGGACTCACCCGAACACCGGGGAGCTGTTTTTT	CASGTGTHPNTGELFF
-	TRBV6-5	TRBJ1-6	TRBD1	TGTGCCAGCGGTAGACAGGGAGGAGATTCACCCCTCCACTTT	CASGRQGGDSPLHF
-	TRBV6-5	TRBJ2-5	-	TGTGCCAGCAGTTACTCGAGGAGTTCAAAAGAGACCCAGTACTTC	CASSYSRSSKETQYF
-	TRBV7-2	TRBJ1-2	TRBD1	TGTGCCAGCAGCATTTACAGGGGCCCTAACTATGGCTACACCTTC	CASSIYRGPNYGYTF
-	TRBV15	TRBJ2-7	TRBD1	TGTGCCACCAGCAAGCCGGACAGGGAATACGAGCAGTACTTC	CATSKPDREYEQYF
-	TRBV10-3	TRBJ1-1	TRBD1	TGTGCCATCAGTGAGCGGACAGGGGAGAACACTGAAGCTTTCTTT	CAISERTGENTEAFF